This T cell receptor beta chain is drawn from a study of blood T cell repertoires in COVID-19. Study as a whole: Spain, Italy and the United States supplied samples that represented acute and convalescent COVID-19. PBMCs, B-cell-depleted T cells, or T cells provided the cDNA or gDNA that made up the material.

Per the study methods: Quantification of nucleated cells was approximated via reference gene primer amplification. Sequenced by immunoSEQ multiplex PCR; TCRdb stores in-frame clones only, minus some. V and J calls and clone size follow that table, whereas D and trimming were derived from the DNA. The table lists about 160,000 clones, roughly 88% of them singletons, with roughly 9.2% in the top ten. CDR1 and CDR2 from the germline V gene are SGHRS and YFSETQ. The CDR3 sequence is 15 residues long. After removal of 2 bases from V and 4 bases from J, the junction contained 5 bases not matched to a gene.

The chain has TRBV5-1 and TRBJ1-4, with 7 bases that match TRBD1. The receptor's source is a woman at least 80 years old with active or convalescent COVID-19. The sample consisted of peripheral blood. The CDR3 DNA follows: TGCGCCAGCAGCTTTACAGGGGATTTTAATGAAAAACTGTTTTTT. Translation gives CASSFTGDFNEKLFF.